This T cell receptor beta chain was captured by sequencing in a study of shared clonotypes between healthy human individuals. Here immunoSEQ multiplex PCR was the method, and the copy in TCRdb shows in-frame clones only, minus some. The repertoire holds approximately 2.5 million clones, roughly 92% seen once, with around 0.14% in the top ten. Only one count was recorded for this clone. Looked up from germline, CDR1 is SGHKS and CDR2 is YYEKEE (reference sequence). The ends were cut back, 2 bases at V and 5 bases at J, with 19 bases in the middle. CDR3 length: 17 amino acids. Sequenced material: naive CD4+ T cells sorted from blood. Subset noted: CD45RA+ positively selected. This TCR came from a man between 18 and 29 years old in good health. The chain carries TRBV5-5 and TRBJ2-2; D is possibly TRBD1 or TRBD2 (6 bases each). CDR3 sequence: CASSFAGGGLGTGELFF. The CDR3 nucleotides are TGTGCCAGCAGCTTTGCCGGAGGGGGGCTCGGAACCGGGGAGCTGTTTTTT.